This T cell receptor (beta chain) was identified in a study of CD8+ T cells in alopecia areata. Study results and limitations: Scalp samples also yield sequences of resident alphabeta T cells from normal skin. Shared TCR sequences were less clear between patients than in mice, possibly partly from HLA diversity. Lesional scalp, especially alopecia totalis/universalis, showed higher clonality than normal scalp.

CDR1 and CDR2 from the germline V gene are LNHDA and SQIVND (reference sequence). Trimming stripped 3 bases from V and 4 bases from J, with 16 bases between. The CDR3 contains 15 residues. Using a FACSAria, the CD4+ and CD8+ T cells were sorted from the PBMCs. In regard to this clone: Its antigen is unknown.

Reverse transcription of extracted RNA yielded cDNA, which provided the sequencing template. The assay was immunoSEQ multiplex PCR, and TCRdb's table has in-frame clones only and misses some. Among 110,000 or so clones listed, roughly 59% were seen once. The V gene is TRBV19, the J gene TRBJ2-7; tentatively, D is TRBD2 (6 bases). The sample comprised CD8+ T cells sorted from blood. The source of this sequence is a human donor in good health. CDR3 in amino acids: CASSMRMGLLYEQYF. For the CDR3, the DNA is TGTGCCAGTAGTATGAGAATGGGACTTCTTTACGAGCAGTACTTC.